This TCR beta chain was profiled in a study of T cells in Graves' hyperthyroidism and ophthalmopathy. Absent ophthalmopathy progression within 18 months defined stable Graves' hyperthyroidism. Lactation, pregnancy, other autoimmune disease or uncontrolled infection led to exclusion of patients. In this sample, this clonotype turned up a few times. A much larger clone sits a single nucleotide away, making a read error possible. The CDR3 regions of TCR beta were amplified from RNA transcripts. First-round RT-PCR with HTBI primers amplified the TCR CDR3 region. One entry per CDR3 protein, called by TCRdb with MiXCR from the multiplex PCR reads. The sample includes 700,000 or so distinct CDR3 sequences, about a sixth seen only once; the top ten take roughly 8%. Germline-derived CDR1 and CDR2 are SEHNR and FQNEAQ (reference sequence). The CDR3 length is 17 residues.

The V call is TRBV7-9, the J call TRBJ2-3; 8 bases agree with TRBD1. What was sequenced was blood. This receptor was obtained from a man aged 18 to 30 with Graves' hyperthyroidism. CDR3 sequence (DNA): TGTGCCAGCAGCTCTCCATCCGGGACAGGAGGCACAGATGCGCAGTATTTT. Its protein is CASSSPSGTGGTDAQYF.